This is a list of T cell receptor beta chains from one sample in a study of T cell changes during pregnancy in multiple sclerosis. Clones were read by immunoSEQ multiplex PCR, and TCRdb kept only the in-frame ones, dropping some. The table has roughly 55,000 clones, approximately 92% seen once. Sequences were derived from CD4+ T cells from peripheral blood mononuclear cells, sampled after pregnancy. The receptors originated from a female donor in good health, enrolled as a control in a pregnancy study. Each CDR3 is given with its conserved first and last residue. D genes are given only for firm matches. A clone size is listed for some rows: how often the clone was seen (once, few, many), or a class if it is expanded.

>TRBD1|TRBV11-1|.|TRBJ2-3
TGTGCCAGCAGCTTAGTCGGGACAGGGTCCGATACGCAGTATTTT
CASSLVGTGSDTQYF
>.|TRBV5-1|.|TRBJ1-1
TGCGCCAGCAGCCTCTACTTAGAACGGTCTAACACTGAAGCTTTCTTT
CASSLYLERSNTEAFF
>.|TRBV5-1|once|TRBJ2-7
TGCGCCAGCAGCTTGAACAGCTACGAGCAGTACTTC
CASSLNSYEQYF
>TRBD1|TRBV19|.|TRBJ1-4
TGTGCCAGTAGTAGCAGGGGGCGAAGTGAAAAACTGTTTTTT
CASSSRGRSEKLFF
>.|TRBV6-1|.|TRBJ2-7
TGTGCCAGCAGTCCCAGTCCCTCCTACGAGCAGTACTTC
CASSPSPSYEQYF
>TRBD1|TRBV19|.|TRBJ2-1
TGTGCCAGTAGTTCCCGGGACAGCGGTACCTACAATGAGCAGTTCTTC
CASSSRDSGTYNEQFF
>TRBD2|TRBV18|.|TRBJ2-1
TGTGCCAGCTGCTTCGGGGGGGCAGCCTACAATGAGCAGTTCTTC
CASCFGGAAYNEQFF
>.|TRBV4-2|.|TRBJ1-5
TGTGCCAGCAGCCAAGATGTCAGAAGTCAGCCCCAGCATTTT
CASSQDVRSQPQHF
>TRBD1|TRBV10-3|.|TRBJ1-3
TGTGCCATCTTTCCGGGACAGGGAGGAGGAAACACCATATATTTT
CAIFPGQGGGNTIYF
>TRBD1|TRBV6-5|.|TRBJ1-6
TGTGCCAGCAGTCAGGGGGACAGTAGAGGTTCACCCCTCCACTTT
CASSQGDSRGSPLHF
>TRBD1|TRBV11-2|.|TRBJ2-4
TGTGCCAGCCGAAGAGGACAGGGTCTCACCAAAAACATTCAGTACTTC
CASRRGQGLTKNIQYF
>.|TRBV27|.|TRBJ2-5
TGTGCCAGCAGAACGGACAGTCAAGAGACCCAGTACTTC
CASRTDSQETQYF
>TRBD2|TRBV10-3|.|TRBJ2-2
TGTGCCATCAGGGAACGGACTAGCGGGGGGGCCGGGGAGCTGTTTTTT
CAIRERTSGGAGELFF
>TRBD1|TRBV6-5|.|TRBJ1-6
TGTGCCAGCAGTTACTCGCAACAGGGGGTGGGGACACCCCTCCACTTT
CASSYSQQGVGTPLHF
>.|TRBV29-1|.|TRBJ2-2
TGCAGCGTTGGTCCCTCTGTCGGGGAGCTGTTTTTT
CSVGPSVGELFF
>.|TRBV5-5|.|TRBJ1-4
TGTGCCAGCAGCCCTGGGACAACAGCAACTAATGAAAAACTGTTTTTT
CASSPGTTATNEKLFF
>.|TRBV25-1|once|TRBJ2-1
TGTGCCAGCAGTGGGTACAGGGTCTCCAATGAGCAGTTCTTC
CASSGYRVSNEQFF
>.|TRBV5-4|.|TRBJ2-2
TGTGCCAGCAGCGGCCCCCCTAGCACCTACACCGGGGAGCTGTTTTTT
CASSGPPSTYTGELFF
>TRBD1|TRBV29-1|.|TRBJ2-7
TGCAGCGTATACCCCGGGACAGGGTCCTACGAGCAGTACTTC
CSVYPGTGSYEQYF
>.|TRBV25-1|.|TRBJ2-6
TGTGCCAGTTTGGCATCTGGGGCCAACGTCCTGACTTTC
CASLASGANVLTF
>TRBD1|TRBV5-1|.|TRBJ1-5
TGCGCCAGCAGCCCGGGACAGGGCTGGAATCAGCCCCAGCATTTT
CASSPGQGWNQPQHF
>TRBD1|TRBV7-9|few|TRBJ1-4
TGTGCCAGCAGCTCCTGGGACAGGGGCAATGAAAAACTGTTTTTT
CASSSWDRGNEKLFF
>.|TRBV7-2|.|TRBJ2-1
TGTGCCAGCAGCGCGAATAGCAATGAGCAGTTCTTC
CASSANSNEQFF
>.|TRBV7-2|.|TRBJ2-1
TGTGCCAGCAGCTTACTAGGGGGGGACCCTACAGGTGAGCAGTTCTTC
CASSLLGGDPTGEQFF
>TRBD2|TRBV14|.|TRBJ2-5
TGTGCCAGCAGCCAGGGACTAGCGGTGGGGACCCAGTACTTC
CASSQGLAVGTQYF
>TRBD1|TRBV19|.|TRBJ1-5
TGTGCCAGTAGTGATCCGGGACAGGGGAGGTATCAGCCCCAGCATTTT
CASSDPGQGRYQPQHF
>TRBD1|TRBV6-4|.|TRBJ1-1
TGTGCCAGCAGTGACACCCCGGGACAGGGGGCCGAAGGGGACACTGAAGCTTTCTTT
CASSDTPGQGAEGDTEAFF
>TRBD2|TRBV7-2|.|TRBJ2-5
TGTGCCAGCAGCTTAAATTGGCGGGGGGGCCAGGACTTC
CASSLNWRGGQDF
>.|TRBV5-6|.|TRBJ2-3
TGTGCCAGCACCTATGTAGATACGCAGTATTTT
CASTYVDTQYF
>TRBD1|TRBV28|.|TRBJ2-7
TGTGCCAGCAGTTTTGCCAGGGGGCGAAGCGAGCAGTACTTC
CASSFARGRSEQYF
>TRBD2|TRBV4-2|.|TRBJ2-3
TGTGCCAGCAGCCAAGTCTCTAGCGGGGCCACAGATACGCAGTATTTT
CASSQVSSGATDTQYF
>TRBD1|TRBV7-2|.|TRBJ2-7
TGTGCCAGCAGCTTAGCGGGGACAGTGAGCTCCTACGAGCAGTACTTC
CASSLAGTVSSYEQYF
>TRBD1|TRBV7-6|.|TRBJ1-3
TGTGCCAGCAGCTTGGCGGCGGACAGGGCTGGAAACACCATATATTTT
CASSLAADRAGNTIYF
>TRBD2|TRBV6-5|.|TRBJ2-5
TGTGCCAGCAGTTATAGGGCGGGGGGCCTCGGAGAGACCCAGTACTTC
CASSYRAGGLGETQYF
>TRBD2|TRBV5-4|.|TRBJ2-3
TGTGCCAGCAGCTTTCTAGCGGGGAGCACAGATACGCAGTATTTT
CASSFLAGSTDTQYF
>TRBD2|TRBV12-5|.|TRBJ2-7
TGTGCTAGTGGTTTGCTAGCGGGGGCGACCTACGAGCAGTACTTC
CASGLLAGATYEQYF
>.|TRBV6-1|.|TRBJ1-2
TGTGCCAGCAGGCATGACAGTCTCTATGGCTACACCTTC
CASRHDSLYGYTF
>.|TRBV4-1|.|TRBJ1-3
TGCGCCAGCAGCCAATATATTGGAGTTGGAAACACCATATATTTT
CASSQYIGVGNTIYF
>.|TRBV15|.|TRBJ2-3
TGTGCCACCAGCAGAGACCCCGAGAATACGCAGTATTTT
CATSRDPENTQYF
>.|TRBV7-2|.|TRBJ1-4
TGTGCCAGCAGCTTTGGAGACAGGAGTGAAAAACTGTTTTTT
CASSFGDRSEKLFF
>.|TRBV5-1|.|TRBJ2-5
TGCGCCAGCACCAGGGGCTTCCAAGAGACCCAGTACTTC
CASTRGFQETQYF
>.|TRBV2|.|TRBJ2-1
TGTGCCAGCAGTGAATCGGACAATGAGCAGTTCTTC
CASSESDNEQFF
>.|TRBV15|.|TRBJ1-5
TGTGCCACCAGCAGAGTCAGGGTGCAGCCCCAGCATTTT
CATSRVRVQPQHF
>.|TRBV25-1|.|TRBJ2-7
TGTGCCAGCACCCGTGCAGGCTCCTACGAGCAGTACTTC
CASTRAGSYEQYF
>.|TRBV7-2|.|TRBJ1-5
TGTGCCAGCAGCTTAAAAGTGAGTCAGCCCCAGCATTTT
CASSLKVSQPQHF
>.|TRBV5-6|.|TRBJ1-2
TGTGCCAGCAGCTTGAGGGCCATAGCAGGGACTGCCTATGGCTACACCTTC
CASSLRAIAGTAYGYTF
>.|TRBV7-6|.|TRBJ2-3
TGTGCCAGCAGCCGCGGCCCCGTCACAGATACGCAGTATTTT
CASSRGPVTDTQYF
>TRBD1|TRBV18|.|TRBJ2-2
TGTGCCAGCTCACCGACAGGGTCCACCGGGGAGCTGTTTTTT
CASSPTGSTGELFF
>.|TRBV10-3|once|TRBJ1-1
TGTGCCATCAGTGAGTGGGGGGGGAACACTGAAGCTTTCTTT
CAISEWGGNTEAFF
>TRBD1|TRBV7-9|.|TRBJ1-4
TGTGCCAGCAGCGATCTAACAGGGGGCCAGGGTAATGAAAAACTGTTTTTT
CASSDLTGGQGNEKLFF
>.|TRBV11-1|.|TRBJ1-1
TGTGCCAGCAGCCTTTTGGACAAGAACACTGAAGCTTTCTTT
CASSLLDKNTEAFF
>.|TRBV4-3|.|TRBJ2-2
TGCGCCAGCAGCCGGACATATGCAGGGGATACGAACACCGGGGAGCTGTTTTTT
CASSRTYAGDTNTGELFF
>.|TRBV14|.|TRBJ2-5
TGTGCCAGCAGCCAAAGCGGCTCGCCCCAGTACTTC
CASSQSGSPQYF
>.|TRBV7-9|.|TRBJ2-1
TGTGCCAGCAGCTTAACTAGCATTGGTGAGCAGTTCTTC
CASSLTSIGEQFF
>.|TRBV5-6|.|TRBJ1-3
TGTGCCAGCAGCTTTTACGACGGGAGCTCTGGAAACACCATATATTTT
CASSFYDGSSGNTIYF